This TCR beta chain was observed in a study of T cells after yellow fever vaccination. Study results and limitations: There was a possibility that FACS-sorted repertoires contained abundant clonotypes contaminating from the bulk population. After the booster, over 95% of CD4 and approximately 87% of CD8 primary-response clones were re-detected.

Generation of TCR cDNA used 5'RACE template switching (which added a universal primer site and UMIs). Each CDR3 protein gets one entry after TCRdb re-called the 5' RACE reads with MiXCR. The sample has more than 300,000 distinct CDR3 sequences; 6.5% to 8.5% are singletons. Trimming took 0 bases from V and 11 from J, leaving 10 bases between them. The CDR3 is made up of 12 amino acids. CDR1 SGHDN and CDR2 FVKESK come from the germline V gene. Of note for this clonotype: No antigen is known for it.

V gene TRBV14 combines with J gene TRBJ2-5, with D unclear. The origin of this receptor is a man between 18 and 35 years old who received the YFV17D yellow fever vaccine. Sequenced material: PBMCs, taken 45 days after the first yellow fever vaccination. The CDR3, as DNA: TGTGCCAGCAGCCAAGAAGTCCGATTTCAGTACTTC. Its protein product is CASSQEVRFQYF.